This T cell receptor (beta chain) was identified during a study of blood T cell repertoires in COVID-19. In the study overall: Nucleic acid was either cDNA or gDNA, and it came from T cells, B-cell-depleted T cells, or PBMCs.

Generated by immunoSEQ multiplex PCR, the TCRdb table keeps only in-frame clones and is missing some. The sample includes roughly 150,000 clones, approximately 86% seen only once; the top ten take roughly 8.1%. Per the germline V gene, CDR1 is LNHDA and CDR2 is SQIVND (reference sequence). Trimming left V 6 bases short and J 3 bases short, with 14 bases between. This CDR3 is 14 amino acids long. Patients at the Seattle site were enrolled during active infection and followed longitudinally. The source material was peripheral blood. This receptor was taken from a woman older than 75 with COVID-19, enrolled during active disease. This chain connects TRBV19 to TRBJ1-2; D is perhaps TRBD1 (5 bases). The chain's CDR3 is CASRPGPGDYGYTF. The CDR3, as DNA: TGTGCCAGTAGGCCAGGGCCTGGAGACTATGGCTACACCTTC.